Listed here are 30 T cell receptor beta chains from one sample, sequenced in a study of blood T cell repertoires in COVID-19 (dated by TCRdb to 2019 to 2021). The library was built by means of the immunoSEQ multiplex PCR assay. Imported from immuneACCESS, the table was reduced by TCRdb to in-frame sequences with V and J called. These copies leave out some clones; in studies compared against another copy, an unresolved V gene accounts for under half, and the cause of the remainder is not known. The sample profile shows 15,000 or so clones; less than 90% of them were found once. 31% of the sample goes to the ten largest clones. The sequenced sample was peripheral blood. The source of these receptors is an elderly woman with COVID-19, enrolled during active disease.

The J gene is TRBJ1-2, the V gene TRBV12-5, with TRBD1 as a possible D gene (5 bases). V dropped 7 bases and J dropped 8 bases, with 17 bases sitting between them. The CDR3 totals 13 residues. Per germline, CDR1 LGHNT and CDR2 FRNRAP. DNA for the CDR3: TGTGCTAGTGCCCGACCGGGGGAAGGAGGCTACACCTTC. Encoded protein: CASARPGEGGYTF.

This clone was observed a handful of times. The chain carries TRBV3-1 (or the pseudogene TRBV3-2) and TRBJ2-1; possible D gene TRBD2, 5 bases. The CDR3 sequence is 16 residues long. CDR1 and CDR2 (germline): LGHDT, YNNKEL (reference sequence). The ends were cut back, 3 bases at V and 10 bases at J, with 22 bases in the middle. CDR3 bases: TGTGCCAGCAGCCACCCCACTAGGACCGATTCGGAGGAGCAGTTCTTC. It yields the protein CASSHPTRTDSEEQFF.

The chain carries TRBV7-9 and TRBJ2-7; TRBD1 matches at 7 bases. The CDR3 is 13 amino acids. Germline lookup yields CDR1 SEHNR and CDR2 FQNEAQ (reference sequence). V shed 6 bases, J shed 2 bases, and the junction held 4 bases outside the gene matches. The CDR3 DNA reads TGTGCCAGCAGAGGACAGGCGGCCTACGAGCAGTACTTC. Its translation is CASRGQAAYEQYF.

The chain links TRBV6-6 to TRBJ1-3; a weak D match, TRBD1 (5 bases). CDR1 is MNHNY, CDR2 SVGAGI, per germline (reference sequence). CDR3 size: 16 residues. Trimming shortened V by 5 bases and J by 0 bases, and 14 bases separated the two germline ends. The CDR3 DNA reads TGTGCCAGCAGTCTTACGGGGGTTACCTCTGGAAACACCATATATTTT. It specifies CASSLTGVTSGNTIYF.

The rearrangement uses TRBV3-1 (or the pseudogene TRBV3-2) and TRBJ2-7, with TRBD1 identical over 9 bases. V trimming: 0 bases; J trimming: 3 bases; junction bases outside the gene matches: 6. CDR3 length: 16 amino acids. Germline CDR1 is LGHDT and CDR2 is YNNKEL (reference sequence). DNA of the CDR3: TGTGCCAGCAGCCAAGATAGTGGGACAGGGTTCTACGAGCAGTACTTC. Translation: CASSQDSGTGFYEQYF.

The CDR3 loop is CASTPLDSIDNQPQHF. The CDR3 nucleotides are TGTGCCAGTACCCCGTTGGACAGCATAGACAATCAGCCCCAGCATTTT. V gene TRBV19 combines with J gene TRBJ1-5; D might be TRBD1 (6 bases). Germline V CDR1 and CDR2: LNHDA, SQIVND (reference sequence). This CDR3 has 16 amino acids. Trimming left V 7 bases short and J 3 bases short, with 19 bases between. Drawing the rest from reference TRBV19 and TRBJ1-5, the complete variable domain is DGGITQSPKYLFRKEGQNVTLSCEQNLNHDAMYWYRQDPGQGLRLIYYSQIVNDFQKGDIAEGYSVSREKKESFPLTVTSAQKNPTAFYLCASTPLDSIDNQPQHFGDGTRLSIL.

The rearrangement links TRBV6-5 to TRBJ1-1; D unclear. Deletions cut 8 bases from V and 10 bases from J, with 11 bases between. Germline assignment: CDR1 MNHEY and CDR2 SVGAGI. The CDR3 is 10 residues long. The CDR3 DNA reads TGTGCCAGCTTCGGTCCACTAGCTTTCTTT. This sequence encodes CASFGPLAFF.

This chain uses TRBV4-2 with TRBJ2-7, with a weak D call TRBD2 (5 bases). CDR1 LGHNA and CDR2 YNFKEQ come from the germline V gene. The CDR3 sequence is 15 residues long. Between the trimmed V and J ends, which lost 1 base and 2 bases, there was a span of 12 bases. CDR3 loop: CASSQAGLGTYEQYF. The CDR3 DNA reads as TGTGCCAGCAGCCAAGCGGGGTTAGGGACCTACGAGCAGTACTTC.

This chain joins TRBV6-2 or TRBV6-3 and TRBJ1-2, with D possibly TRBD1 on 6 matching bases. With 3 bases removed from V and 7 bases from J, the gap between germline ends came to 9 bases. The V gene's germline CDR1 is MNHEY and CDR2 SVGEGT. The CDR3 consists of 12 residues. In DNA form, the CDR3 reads TGTGCCAGCAGTTATTCAGGGGCTGGCTACACCTTC. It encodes CASSYSGAGYTF.

In DNA, the CDR3 is TGTGCCAGCAGCTTAGGTGTAGGGGGCCAGGACAATGAGCAGTTCTTC. Its translation is CASSLGVGGQDNEQFF. The gene calls are TRBV7-9 and TRBJ2-1, with 7 bases matching TRBD1. Germline-derived CDR1 and CDR2 are SEHNR and FQNEAQ (reference sequence). The CDR3 is 16 residues long. V lost 1 base and J lost 5; bases outside the gene matches: 8. Together with reference TRBV7-9 and TRBJ2-1, the CDR3 gives the full variable domain: DTGVSQNPRHKITKRGQNVTFRCDPISEHNRLYWYRQTLGQGPEFLTYFQNEAQLEKSRLLSDRFSAERPKGSFSTLEIQRTEQGDSAMYLCASSLGVGGQDNEQFFGPGTRLTVL.

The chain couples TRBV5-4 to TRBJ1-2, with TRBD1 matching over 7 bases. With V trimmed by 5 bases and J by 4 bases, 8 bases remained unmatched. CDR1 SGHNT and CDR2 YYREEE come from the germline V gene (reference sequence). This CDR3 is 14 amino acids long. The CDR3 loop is CASRRDRDSYGYTF. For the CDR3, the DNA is TGTGCCAGCAGGCGAGACAGGGATTCCTATGGCTACACCTTC.

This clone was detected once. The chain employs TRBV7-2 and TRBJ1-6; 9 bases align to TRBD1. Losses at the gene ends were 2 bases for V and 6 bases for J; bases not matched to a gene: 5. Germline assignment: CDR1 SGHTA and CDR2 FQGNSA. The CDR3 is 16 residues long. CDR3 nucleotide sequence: TGTGCCAGCAGCTTAATGGGGACAGGGAGTAATTCACCCCTCCACTTT. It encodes CASSLMGTGSNSPLHF.

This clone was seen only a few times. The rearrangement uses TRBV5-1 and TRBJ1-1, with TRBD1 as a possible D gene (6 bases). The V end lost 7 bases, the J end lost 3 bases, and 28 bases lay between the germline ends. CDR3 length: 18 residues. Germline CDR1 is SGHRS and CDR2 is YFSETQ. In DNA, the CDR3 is TGCGCCAGCGGCTATGAAACAGGGAGGGTCCCACGGTACACTGAAGCTTTCTTT. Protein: CASGYETGRVPRYTEAFF. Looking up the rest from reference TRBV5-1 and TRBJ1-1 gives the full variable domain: KAGVTQTPRYLIKTRGQQVTLSCSPISGHRSVSWYQQTPGQGLQFLFEYFSETQRNKGNFPGRFSGRQFSNSRSEMNVSTLELGDSALYLCASGYETGRVPRYTEAFFGQGTRLTVV.

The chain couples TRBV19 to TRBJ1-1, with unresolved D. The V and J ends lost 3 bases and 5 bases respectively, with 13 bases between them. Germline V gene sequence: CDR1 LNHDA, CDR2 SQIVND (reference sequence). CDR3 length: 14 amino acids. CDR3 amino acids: CASSMGGLVTEAFF. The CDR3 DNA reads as TGTGCCAGTAGTATGGGAGGGCTGGTAACTGAAGCTTTCTTT.

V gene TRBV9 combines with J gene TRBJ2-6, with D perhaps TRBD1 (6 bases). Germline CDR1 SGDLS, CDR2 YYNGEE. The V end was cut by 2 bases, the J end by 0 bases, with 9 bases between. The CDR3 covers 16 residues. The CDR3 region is CASSVGTSSGANVLTF. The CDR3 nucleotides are TGTGCCAGCAGCGTGGGGACAAGCTCTGGGGCCAACGTCCTGACTTTC.

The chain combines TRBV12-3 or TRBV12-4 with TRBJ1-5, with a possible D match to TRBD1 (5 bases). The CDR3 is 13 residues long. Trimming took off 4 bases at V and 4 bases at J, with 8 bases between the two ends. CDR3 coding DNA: TGTGCCAGCAGTTCGACAGTAAATCAGCCCCAGCATTTT. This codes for CASSSTVNQPQHF.

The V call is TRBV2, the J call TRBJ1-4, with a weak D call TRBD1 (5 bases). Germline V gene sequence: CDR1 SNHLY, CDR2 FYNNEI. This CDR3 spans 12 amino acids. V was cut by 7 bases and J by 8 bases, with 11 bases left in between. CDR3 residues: CASNMAGEKLFF. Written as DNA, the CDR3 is TGTGCCAGCAATATGGCAGGGGAAAAACTGTTTTTT.

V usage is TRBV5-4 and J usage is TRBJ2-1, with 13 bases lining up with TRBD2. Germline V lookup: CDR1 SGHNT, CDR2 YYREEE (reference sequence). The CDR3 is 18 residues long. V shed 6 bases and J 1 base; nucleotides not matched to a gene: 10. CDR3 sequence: CASTARTSGRGSYNEQFF. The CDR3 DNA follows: TGTGCCAGCACCGCGAGGACTAGCGGGAGAGGGTCCTACAATGAGCAGTTCTTC.

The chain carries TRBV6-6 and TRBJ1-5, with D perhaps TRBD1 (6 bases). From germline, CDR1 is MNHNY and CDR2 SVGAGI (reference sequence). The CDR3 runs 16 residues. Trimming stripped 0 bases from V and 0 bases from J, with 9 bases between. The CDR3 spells CASSYSGAYSNQPQHF. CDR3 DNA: TGTGCCAGCAGTTACTCGGGGGCTTATAGCAATCAGCCCCAGCATTTT.

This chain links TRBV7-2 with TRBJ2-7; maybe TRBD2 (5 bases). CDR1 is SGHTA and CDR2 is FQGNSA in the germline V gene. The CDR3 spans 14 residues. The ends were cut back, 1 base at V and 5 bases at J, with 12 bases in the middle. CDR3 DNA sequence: TGTGCCAGCAGCTTAGAGGCGACTACCCACGAGCAGTACTTC. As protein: CASSLEATTHEQYF.

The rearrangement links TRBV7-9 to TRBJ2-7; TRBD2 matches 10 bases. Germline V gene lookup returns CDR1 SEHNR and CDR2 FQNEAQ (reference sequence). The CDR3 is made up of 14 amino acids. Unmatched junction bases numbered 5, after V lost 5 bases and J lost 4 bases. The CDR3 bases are TGTGCCAGCAGCCCCAGCGGGGGGGGATACGAGCAGTACTTC. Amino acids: CASSPSGGGYEQYF.

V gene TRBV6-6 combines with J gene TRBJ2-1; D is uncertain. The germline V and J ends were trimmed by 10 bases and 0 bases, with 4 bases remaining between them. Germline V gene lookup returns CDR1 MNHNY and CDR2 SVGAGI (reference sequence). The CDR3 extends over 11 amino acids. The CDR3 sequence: CAMSSYNEQFF. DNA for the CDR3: TGTGCCATGAGCTCCTACAATGAGCAGTTCTTC.

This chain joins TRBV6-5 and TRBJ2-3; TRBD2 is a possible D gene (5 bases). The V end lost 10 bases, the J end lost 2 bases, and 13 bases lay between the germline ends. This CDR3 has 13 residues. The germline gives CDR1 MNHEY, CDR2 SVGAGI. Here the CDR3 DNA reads TGTGCCATCGGGGAACAGAACACAGATACGCAGTATTTT. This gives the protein CAIGEQNTDTQYF.

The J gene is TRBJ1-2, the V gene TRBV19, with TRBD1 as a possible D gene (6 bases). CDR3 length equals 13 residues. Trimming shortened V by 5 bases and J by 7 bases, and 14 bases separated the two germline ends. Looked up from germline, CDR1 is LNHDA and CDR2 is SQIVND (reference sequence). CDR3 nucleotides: TGTGCCAGTAGTTCCCGTGGGGGCGCTGGCTACACCTTC. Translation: CASSSRGGAGYTF.

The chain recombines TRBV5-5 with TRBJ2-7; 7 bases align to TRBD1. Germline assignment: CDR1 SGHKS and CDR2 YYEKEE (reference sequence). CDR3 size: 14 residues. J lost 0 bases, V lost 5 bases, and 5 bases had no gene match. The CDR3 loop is CASSSDRLSYEQYF. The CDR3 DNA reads TGTGCCAGCAGTTCGGACAGGCTCTCCTACGAGCAGTACTTC.

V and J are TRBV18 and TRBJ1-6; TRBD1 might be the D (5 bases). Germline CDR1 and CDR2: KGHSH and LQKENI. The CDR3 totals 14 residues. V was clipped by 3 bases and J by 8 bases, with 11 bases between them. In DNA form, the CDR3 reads TGTGCCAGCTCACCGGGGGGTACTGATTCACCCCTCCACTTT. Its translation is CASSPGGTDSPLHF.

The CDR3 DNA follows: TGCGCCAGCAAACCGGGGTTCTCTGGAAACACCATATATTTT. This gives the protein CASKPGFSGNTIYF. This chain connects TRBV5-1 to TRBJ1-3, with D uncertain. The V gene lost 6 bases and the J gene lost 0 bases, with 10 bases spanning the gap. This CDR3 is 14 amino acids long. Germline CDR1 and CDR2: SGHRS and YFSETQ.

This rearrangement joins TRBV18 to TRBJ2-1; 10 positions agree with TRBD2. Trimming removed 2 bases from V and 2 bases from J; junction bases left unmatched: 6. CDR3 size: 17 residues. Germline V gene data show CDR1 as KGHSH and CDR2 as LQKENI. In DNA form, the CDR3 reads TGTGCCAGCTCACCAAGGAGCGGGGGGGCCACCTACAATGAGCAGTTCTTC. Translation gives CASSPRSGGATYNEQFF.

Written as DNA, the CDR3 is TGTGCCAGCAGCGCAATTCAGGACAGGTCCCTAGCCAAAAACATTCAGTACTTC. Translated: CASSAIQDRSLAKNIQYF. The chain carries TRBV21-1 and TRBJ2-4; TRBD1, as called in the table, went unchecked against the DNA. TRBV21-1 is a documented pseudogene. This CDR3 spans 18 amino acids.

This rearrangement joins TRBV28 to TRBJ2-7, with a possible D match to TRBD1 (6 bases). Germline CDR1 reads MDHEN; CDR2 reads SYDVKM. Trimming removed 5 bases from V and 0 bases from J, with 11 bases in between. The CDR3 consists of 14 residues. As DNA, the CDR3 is TGTGCCAGCAGTCCGGACAGCAGCTCCTACGAGCAGTACTTC. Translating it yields CASSPDSSSYEQYF. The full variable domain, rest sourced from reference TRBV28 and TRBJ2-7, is DVKVTQSSRYLVKRTGEKVFLECVQDMDHENMFWYRQDPGLGLRLIYFSYDVKMKEKGDIPEGYSVSREKKERFSLILESASTNQTSMYLCASSPDSSSYEQYFGPGTRLTVT.